The rows below give T cell receptor beta chains drawn from one sample of a study of somatic mutations in cytotoxic T cells in rheumatoid arthritis. Some clones are missing from TCRdb's copy, which holds only in-frame ones; the method was immunoSEQ multiplex PCR. Here the sample spans around 20,000 clones, around 81% being singletons. The specimen was CD8+ T cells sorted from blood. The receptors were gathered from a young man with rheumatoid arthritis. Both conserved end residues are trimmed from each CDR3. The order of the fields is D gene, J gene, V gene, CDR3 length, CDR3 protein. D genes are given only for firm matches.

D gene: .
J gene: .
V gene: TRBV5-6
CDR3 length: 10
CDR3 protein: TSKVGYGEQY

D gene: .
J gene: TRBJ1-1
V gene: TRBV19
CDR3 length: 10
CDR3 protein: ASSIWLGEAF

D gene: TRBD1
J gene: TRBJ1-1
V gene: TRBV9
CDR3 length: 13
CDR3 protein: ASSDGQGEVTEAF

D gene: .
J gene: TRBJ1-5
V gene: TRBV6-5
CDR3 length: 12
CDR3 protein: ASAAEVSNQPQH

D gene: .
J gene: TRBJ2-7
V gene: TRBV27
CDR3 length: 12
CDR3 protein: ASSLTRGEYEQY

D gene: TRBD1
J gene: TRBJ2-1
V gene: TRBV27
CDR3 length: 17
CDR3 protein: ASSPQIKTGESSYNEQF

D gene: .
J gene: TRBJ2-1
V gene: TRBV6-5
CDR3 length: 10
CDR3 protein: ASRTAYNEQF

D gene: .
J gene: TRBJ1-1
V gene: TRBV19
CDR3 length: 11
CDR3 protein: ASSTRENTEAF

D gene: .
J gene: TRBJ1-3
V gene: TRBV9
CDR3 length: 13
CDR3 protein: ASSPGGGSGNTIY

D gene: TRBD2
J gene: TRBJ2-3
V gene: TRBV15
CDR3 length: 13
CDR3 protein: ATNTVAGGGDTQY

D gene: TRBD2
J gene: TRBJ2-7
V gene: TRBV6-5
CDR3 length: 13
CDR3 protein: ASSPTSGGPYEQY

D gene: .
J gene: TRBJ1-4
V gene: TRBV29-1
CDR3 length: 12
CDR3 protein: SVVSGPTNEKLF

D gene: .
J gene: TRBJ1-2
V gene: TRBV19
CDR3 length: 11
CDR3 protein: ASSIDRNYGYT

D gene: .
J gene: TRBJ2-1
V gene: TRBV4-2
CDR3 length: 11
CDR3 protein: ASSQAGWNEQF

D gene: TRBD1
J gene: TRBJ1-2
V gene: TRBV5-1
CDR3 length: 14
CDR3 protein: ASSPEPGQGAFGYT

D gene: TRBD1
J gene: TRBJ1-3
V gene: TRBV10-3
CDR3 length: 12
CDR3 protein: ATRTGASGNTIY

D gene: TRBD1
J gene: TRBJ2-2
V gene: TRBV7-9
CDR3 length: 15
CDR3 protein: ASSSEQGIANTGELF

D gene: TRBD2
J gene: TRBJ2-7
V gene: TRBV6-5
CDR3 length: 13
CDR3 protein: ASSYLAGASYEQY

D gene: TRBD1
J gene: TRBJ1-5
V gene: TRBV7-2
CDR3 length: 13
CDR3 protein: ASSPGGWSNQPQH

D gene: .
J gene: TRBJ1-5
V gene: TRBV6-1
CDR3 length: 12
CDR3 protein: ASSEGTEYQPQH

D gene: TRBD1
J gene: TRBJ1-4
V gene: TRBV11-2
CDR3 length: 17
CDR3 protein: ASSLRVPTGVFVNEKLF

D gene: .
J gene: TRBJ1-4
V gene: TRBV27
CDR3 length: 10
CDR3 protein: ASRGWGEKLF

D gene: .
J gene: TRBJ2-7
V gene: TRBV7-9
CDR3 length: 12
CDR3 protein: ASSNRDGIYEQY

D gene: .
J gene: TRBJ2-5
V gene: TRBV7-8
CDR3 length: 17
CDR3 protein: ASSSLLISASPERETQY

D gene: .
J gene: TRBJ2-1
V gene: TRBV4-3
CDR3 length: 14
CDR3 protein: ASSQEVVSSYNEQF

D gene: TRBD1
J gene: TRBJ1-2
V gene: TRBV11-3
CDR3 length: 15
CDR3 protein: ASSSMPPGQGVGGYT

D gene: .
J gene: TRBJ2-7
V gene: TRBV5-6
CDR3 length: 10
CDR3 protein: ASNSGSYEQY

D gene: .
J gene: TRBJ1-5
V gene: TRBV27
CDR3 length: 10
CDR3 protein: ASSSFRGPQH

D gene: TRBD1
J gene: TRBJ2-1
V gene: TRBV28
CDR3 length: 14
CDR3 protein: ASSRYQGAVDNEQF

D gene: .
J gene: TRBJ1-1
V gene: TRBV2
CDR3 length: 13
CDR3 protein: ASSASFWDLTEAF

D gene: TRBD2
J gene: TRBJ2-1
V gene: TRBV11-3
CDR3 length: 13
CDR3 protein: ASSASSGVYNEQF

D gene: TRBD1
J gene: TRBJ1-1
V gene: TRBV2
CDR3 length: 12
CDR3 protein: ARTEQGMNTEAF

D gene: .
J gene: TRBJ2-3
V gene: TRBV27
CDR3 length: 11
CDR3 protein: ASSSSSTDTQY

D gene: .
J gene: TRBJ1-6
V gene: TRBV4-1
CDR3 length: 13
CDR3 protein: ASSQEPGLNSPLH

D gene: .
J gene: TRBJ2-2
V gene: TRBV6-1
CDR3 length: 12
CDR3 protein: ASSLPLNTGELF

D gene: .
J gene: TRBJ2-6
V gene: TRBV30
CDR3 length: 12
CDR3 protein: AWSGPSGANVLT

D gene: .
J gene: TRBJ2-7
V gene: TRBV30
CDR3 length: 12
CDR3 protein: AWSVVQGPYEQY

D gene: .
J gene: TRBJ2-7
V gene: TRBV18
CDR3 length: 11
CDR3 protein: ASSPPDSYEQY

D gene: .
J gene: TRBJ1-5
V gene: TRBV4-1
CDR3 length: 13
CDR3 protein: ASSQDPRGNQPQH

D gene: TRBD1
J gene: TRBJ2-7
V gene: TRBV7-8
CDR3 length: 14
CDR3 protein: ASSLMCDRVCYEQY

D gene: .
J gene: TRBJ2-7
V gene: TRBV7-9
CDR3 length: 13
CDR3 protein: AGEGQSAGSYEQY

D gene: TRBD1
J gene: TRBJ2-7
V gene: TRBV6-1
CDR3 length: 13
CDR3 protein: ASSEAEQGAFEQY

D gene: .
J gene: TRBJ2-3
V gene: TRBV27
CDR3 length: 15
CDR3 protein: ASSGRAETYYTDTQY

D gene: .
J gene: TRBJ2-2
V gene: TRBV7-9
CDR3 length: 12
CDR3 protein: ASSLVVDTGELF

D gene: .
J gene: TRBJ2-3
V gene: TRBV7-9
CDR3 length: 12
CDR3 protein: ASSSRGHTDTQY

D gene: .
J gene: .
V gene: TRBV5-4
CDR3 length: 12
CDR3 protein: ASSLRRDPYEQY

D gene: TRBD2
J gene: TRBJ2-1
V gene: TRBV19
CDR3 length: 12
CDR3 protein: ASSLAGGYNEQF

D gene: .
J gene: TRBJ2-7
V gene: TRBV27
CDR3 length: 10
CDR3 protein: ASSLGAYEQY

D gene: TRBD2
J gene: TRBJ2-5
V gene: TRBV6-1
CDR3 length: 13
CDR3 protein: ASSELAGGGETQY